Sequencing of this T cell receptor beta chain was carried out in a study of T cells in Graves' hyperthyroidism and ophthalmopathy. Study-level findings and limits: The authors' 13 V-J model separated ophthalmopathy from stable hyperthyroidism. Ophthalmopathy was model-predicted a median roughly 6.5 months pre-onset.

Not enrolled were patients with uncontrolled infection, other autoimmune disease, pregnancy or lactation. Researchers amplified the TCR beta CDR3 regions from RNA transcripts. When the TCR CDR3 underwent first-round RT-PCR, the HTBI primer set was used. TCRdb passed the multiplex PCR reads through MiXCR, listing each CDR3 protein once. In the table there are under 350,000 distinct CDR3 sequences, around a sixth of which are singletons. The CDR3 contains 11 residues. With V trimmed by 7 bases and J by 6 bases, 4 bases remained unmatched. Germline V gene sequence: CDR1 DFQATT, CDR2 SNEGSKA (reference sequence). Ten or more counts support this clonotype. What it recognizes is unknown.

The TCR was taken from a woman aged 50 to 60 with Graves' hyperthyroidism. Material for sequencing was blood. The chain has TRBV20-1 and TRBJ2-3; TRBD1 agrees at 7 bases. This chain's CDR3 is CSGSQGDTQYF. As DNA, the CDR3 is TGCAGTGGGTCACAGGGGGATACGCAGTATTTT.